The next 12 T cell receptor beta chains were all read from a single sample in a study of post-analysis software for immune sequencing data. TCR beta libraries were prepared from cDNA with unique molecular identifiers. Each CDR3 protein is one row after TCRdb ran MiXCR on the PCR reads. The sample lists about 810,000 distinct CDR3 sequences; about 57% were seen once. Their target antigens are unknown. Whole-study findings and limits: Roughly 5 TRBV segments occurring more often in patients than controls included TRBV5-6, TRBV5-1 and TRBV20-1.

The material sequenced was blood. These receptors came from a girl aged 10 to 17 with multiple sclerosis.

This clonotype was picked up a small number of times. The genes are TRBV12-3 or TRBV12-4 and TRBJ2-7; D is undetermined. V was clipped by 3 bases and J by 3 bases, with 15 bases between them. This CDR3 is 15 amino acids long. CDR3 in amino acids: CASSFSSRVIYEQYF. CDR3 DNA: TGTGCCAGCAGTTTTAGTAGCCGGGTCATCTACGAGCAGTACTTC.

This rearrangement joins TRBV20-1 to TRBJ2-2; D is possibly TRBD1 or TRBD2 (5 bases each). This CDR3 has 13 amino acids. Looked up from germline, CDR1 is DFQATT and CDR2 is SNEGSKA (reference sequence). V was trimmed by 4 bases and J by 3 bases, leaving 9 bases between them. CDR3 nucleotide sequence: TGCAGTGCTACGGGACCTTACACCGGGGAGCTGTTTTTT. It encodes CSATGPYTGELFF.

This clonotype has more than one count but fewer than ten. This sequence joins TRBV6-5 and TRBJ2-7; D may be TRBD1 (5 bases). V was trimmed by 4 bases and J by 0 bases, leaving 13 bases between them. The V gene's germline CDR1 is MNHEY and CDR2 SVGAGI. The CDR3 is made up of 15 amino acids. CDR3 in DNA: TGTGCCAGCAGTTTAACAGGTACCCTCTCCTACGAGCAGTACTTC. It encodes CASSLTGTLSYEQYF.

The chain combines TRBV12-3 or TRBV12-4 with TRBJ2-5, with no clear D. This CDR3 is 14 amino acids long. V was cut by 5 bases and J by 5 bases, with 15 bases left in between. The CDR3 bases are TGTGCCAGCAGTCTCGGTCAGTCCGGCGAGACCCAGTACTTC. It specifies CASSLGQSGETQYF.

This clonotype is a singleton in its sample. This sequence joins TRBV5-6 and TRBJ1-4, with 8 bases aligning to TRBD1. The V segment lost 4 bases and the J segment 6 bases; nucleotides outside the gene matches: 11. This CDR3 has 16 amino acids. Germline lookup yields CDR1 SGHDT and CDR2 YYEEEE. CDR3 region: CASSLTHRGYDEKLFF. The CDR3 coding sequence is TGTGCCAGCAGCCTAACGCACAGGGGGTACGATGAAAAACTGTTTTTT.

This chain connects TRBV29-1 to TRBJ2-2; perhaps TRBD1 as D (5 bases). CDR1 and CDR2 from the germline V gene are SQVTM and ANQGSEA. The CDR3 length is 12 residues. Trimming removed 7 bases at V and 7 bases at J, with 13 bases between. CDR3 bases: TGCAGCGGCGTCAGGGCGAGCGGGGAGCTGTTTTTT. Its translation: CSGVRASGELFF.

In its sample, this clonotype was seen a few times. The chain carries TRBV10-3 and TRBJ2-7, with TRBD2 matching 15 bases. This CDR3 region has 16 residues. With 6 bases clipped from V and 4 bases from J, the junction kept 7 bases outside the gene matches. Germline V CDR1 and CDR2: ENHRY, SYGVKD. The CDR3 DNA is TGTGCCATCAGCCCCTGGGGACTAGCGGGAGGTTACGAGCAGTACTTC. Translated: CAISPWGLAGGYEQYF.

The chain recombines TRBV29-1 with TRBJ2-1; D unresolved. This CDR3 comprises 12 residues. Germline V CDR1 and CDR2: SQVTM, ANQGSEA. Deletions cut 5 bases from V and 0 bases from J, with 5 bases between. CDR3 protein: CSVRLSYNEQFF. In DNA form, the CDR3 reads TGCAGCGTTCGACTCTCCTACAATGAGCAGTTCTTC.

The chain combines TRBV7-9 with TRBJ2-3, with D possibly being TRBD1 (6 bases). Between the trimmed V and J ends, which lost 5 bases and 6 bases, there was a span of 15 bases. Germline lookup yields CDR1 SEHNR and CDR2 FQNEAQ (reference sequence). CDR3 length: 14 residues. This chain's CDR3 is CASSNTRGGDTQYF. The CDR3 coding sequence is TGTGCCAGCAGCAATACCAGGGGCGGCGATACGCAGTATTTT.

The CDR3 loop reads CASSSAIAGGRNEQFF. CDR3 in DNA: TGTGCCAGCAGTTCCGCAATAGCGGGGGGGCGCAATGAGCAGTTCTTC. This chain uses TRBV6-5 with TRBJ2-1; 11 bases match TRBD2. With V trimmed by 4 bases and J by 6 bases, 8 bases remained unmatched. The germline gives CDR1 MNHEY, CDR2 SVGAGI. The CDR3 runs 16 residues.

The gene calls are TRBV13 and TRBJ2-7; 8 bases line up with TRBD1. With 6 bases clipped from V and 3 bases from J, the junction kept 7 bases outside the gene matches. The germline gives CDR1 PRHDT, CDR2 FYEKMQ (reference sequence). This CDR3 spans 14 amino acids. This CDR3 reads CASRNRGSGYEQYF. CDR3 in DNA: TGTGCCAGCAGAAACAGGGGGAGCGGCTACGAGCAGTACTTC.

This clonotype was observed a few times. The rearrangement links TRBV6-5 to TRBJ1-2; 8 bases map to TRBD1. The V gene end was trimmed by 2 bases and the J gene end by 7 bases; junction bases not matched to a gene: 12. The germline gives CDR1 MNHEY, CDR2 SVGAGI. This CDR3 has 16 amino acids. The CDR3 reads CASSYATGVRGSGYTF. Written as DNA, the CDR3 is TGTGCCAGCAGTTACGCGACAGGGGTTCGGGGCTCTGGCTACACCTTC.